This T cell receptor (beta chain) was retrieved from a study of blood T cell repertoires in COVID-19. J lost 9 bases, V lost 8 bases, and 6 bases had no gene match. Germline values: CDR1 SNHLY, CDR2 FYNNEI. The CDR3 loop spans 14 amino acids. Clones were sequenced by immunoSEQ multiplex PCR, and TCRdb holds only the in-frame ones, with some missing. This repertoire shows 120,000 to 150,000 clones, roughly 87% found once; its top ten account for approximately 3.8%. The chain uses TRBV2 and TRBJ2-1; 14 nucleotides match TRBD2. Material: PBMCs or T cells enriched from blood (not recorded which). The origin of this receptor is a woman in her 40s who had been exposed to COVID-19. The CDR3 is CASRGTSGGVEQFF. DNA for the CDR3: TGTGCCAGCCGGGGGACTAGCGGGGGTGTTGAGCAGTTCTTC.